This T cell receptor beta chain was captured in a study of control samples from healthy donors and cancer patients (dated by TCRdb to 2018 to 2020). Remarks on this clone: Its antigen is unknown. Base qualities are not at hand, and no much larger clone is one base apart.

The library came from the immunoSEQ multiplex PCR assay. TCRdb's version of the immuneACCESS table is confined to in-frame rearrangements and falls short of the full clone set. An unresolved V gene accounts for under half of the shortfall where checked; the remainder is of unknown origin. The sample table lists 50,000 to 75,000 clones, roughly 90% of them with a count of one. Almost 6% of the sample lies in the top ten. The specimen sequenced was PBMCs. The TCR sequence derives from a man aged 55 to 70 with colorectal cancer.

CDR3 loop: CASSQAWGGNTEAFF. The nucleotides read TGTGCCAGCAGCCAAGCGTGGGGTGGGAACACTGAAGCTTTCTTT. The chain employs TRBV4-2 and TRBJ1-1, with the D gene not clear enough to name. V was cut back by 1 base and J by 1 base, leaving a gap of 10 bases between them. From its cysteine to its phenylalanine, the CDR3 spans 15 amino acids. Here the CDR3 DNA is all that survives: 45 bases in frame from base 1. CDR1 and CDR2 are read off the germline V gene as LGHNA and YNFKEQ.